This TCR beta chain was observed in a study of blood T cell repertoires in COVID-19 (dated by TCRdb to the early 2020s). About the study as a whole: Samples from collaborators originated in the United States, Italy and Spain and spanned both the acute and convalescent phases of COVID-19. The prospective study material was composed of cDNA or gDNA derived from T cells, B-cell-depleted T cells, or PBMCs. Deeply sampled blood TCRbeta repertoires from subjects exposed to, actively infected with, or recovered from COVID-19 were included in the dataset. The repertoires were released in a freely available public database meant as a resource for research on the immune response to SARS-CoV-2. Samples came from the ongoing ImmuneRACE study (first 160 participants) plus 1,254 subjects from 6 global collaborators. Sample metadata almost always included a de-identified subject ID, COVID-19 status, age in years and sex. HLA class I and class II types, where available, came from metadata supplied by the sample provider rather than from assay-based typing. The paper as a whole reports these results and caveats: The amount of clinical and demographic metadata varied by source and participant and was provided uncurated.

TCRbeta CDR3 regions were amplified from genomic DNA using the immunoSEQ Assay, a bias-controlled multiplex PCR. In the authors' own workflow: The number of nucleated cells in each sample was estimated from the amplification of reference gene primers within the assay. To quantify the absolute abundance of each unique TCRbeta CDR3 rearrangement, sequence reads were collapsed and filtered. Productive Simpson clonality was computed per sample as the square root of Simpson's diversity index over productive rearrangements. The immuneACCESS repertoire file appears here via TCRdb, limited to in-frame rearrangements. These files lack a portion of the clones; in checked studies, under half of the deficit traces to unresolved V genes, and the cause of the others is not known. V and J calls and clone size are copied from that table; D and trimming were computed from the DNA. The sample table shows about 83,000 clones, and 85% to 90% are seen once. The ten largest clones capture under 8.5% of the sample.

The collaborating institutions used their own protocols to collect whole blood in K2EDTA tubes. For TCRbeta analysis, collaborators shipped samples as frozen whole blood, isolated PBMCs, or DNA extracted from either of those sample types. In its sample, this clone was seen a few times. Its antigen remains unidentified. No much larger clonotype is one base removed from it; base qualities were not supplied. The specimen was peripheral blood. This TCR came from a man older than 75 with active or convalescent COVID-19.

The CDR3 loop reads CASSFGTSGSILVRAQYF. The DNA reads TGTGCCAGCAGCTTCGGGACTAGCGGGAGTATCTTAGTACGGGCGCAGTATTTT. The chain was built from TRBV7-2 and TRBJ2-3; 14 bases in the middle match TRBD2. As encoded in the germline V gene, CDR1 is SGHTA while CDR2 is FQGNSA. V ends up 3 bases short and J 10 bases short, with an unmatched junction base count of 15. Measured from the cysteine to the phenylalanine, the CDR3 is 18 residues long. The kept DNA is CDR3 alone, 54 bases in frame from the first base.